This TCR beta chain is from a study of cytomegalovirus exposure and HLA in healthy donors. Across the whole study: Approximately 80 million unique TCRs from HLA-typed donors were held in an early data release.

Primers: 60 Vbeta forward and 13 Jbeta reverse. Profiling relied on immunoSEQ multiplex PCR, and the TCRdb table lists in-frame clones only, not all of them. This table holds 65,000 to 75,000 clones, about 65% found once. The source is a woman under 40 in good health and CMV-seronegative. Material: PBMCs.

This CDR3 is CAISEDRSNYGYTF. In DNA, the CDR3 is TGTGCCATCAGTGAGGACAGGTCTAACTATGGCTACACCTTC. The chain employs TRBV10-3 and TRBJ1-2, with a possible D match to TRBD1 (6 bases). CDR3 length: 14 amino acids. Germline V lookup: CDR1 ENHRY, CDR2 SYGVKD. V lost 2 bases and J lost 0, with 7 bases in between.